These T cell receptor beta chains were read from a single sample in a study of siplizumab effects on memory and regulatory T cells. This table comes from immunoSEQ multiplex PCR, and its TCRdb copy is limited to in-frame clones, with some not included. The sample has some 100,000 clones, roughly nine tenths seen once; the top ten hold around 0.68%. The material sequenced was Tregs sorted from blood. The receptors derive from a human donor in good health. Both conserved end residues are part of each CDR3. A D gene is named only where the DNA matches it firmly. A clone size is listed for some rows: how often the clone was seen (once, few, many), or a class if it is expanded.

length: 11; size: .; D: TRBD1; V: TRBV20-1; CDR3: CSAYRGTAQYF
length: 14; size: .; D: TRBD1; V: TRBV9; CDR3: CASSVHGTDYGYTF
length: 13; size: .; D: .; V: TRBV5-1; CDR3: CASSLDPVYGYTF
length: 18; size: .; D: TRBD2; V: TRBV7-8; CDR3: CASSDASWTSGPTDTQYF
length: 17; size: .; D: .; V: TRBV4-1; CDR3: CASSQERGRPMNTEAFF
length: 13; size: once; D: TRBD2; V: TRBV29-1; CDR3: CSVALLAGNEQFF
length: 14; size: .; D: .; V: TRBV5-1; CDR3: CASSLGGSQVGYTF
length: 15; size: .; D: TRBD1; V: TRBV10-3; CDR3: CAIPKSGQVYHGYTF
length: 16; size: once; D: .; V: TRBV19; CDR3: CASKGLAGTGDETQYF
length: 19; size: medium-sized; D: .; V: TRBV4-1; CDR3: CASSPHDGQGPYSNQPQHF
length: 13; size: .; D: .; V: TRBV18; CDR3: CASSDSGANVLTF